This T cell receptor (beta chain) comes out of a study of early T cells in non-severe SARS-CoV-2 infection. At the level of the study: The sequenced material was bulk RNA from unsorted whole blood, and its chains were unpaired. Overall study results and limits: The study's VDJdb matching favored anti-spike CD8 responses and missed private and CD4 specificities.

This CDR3 has 16 amino acids. V was clipped by 0 bases and J by 4 bases, with 16 bases between them. Germline V gives CDR1 SGDLS, CDR2 YYNGEE. In this sample, this clonotype turned up a few times. The antigen remains undetermined. Each single cDNA molecule received a unique molecular identifier. TCRdb reprocessed the 5' RACE reads via MiXCR and lists one record per CDR3 protein. The table has some 45,000 distinct CDR3 sequences, roughly 9.4% seen once. The sample here was whole blood, taken at baseline. The receptor was derived from an adult who was a healthcare worker with PCR-confirmed SARS-CoV-2 infection or an uninfected control (not recorded which). V is TRBV9 and J is TRBJ1-2; a weak D match, TRBD1 (5 bases). CDR3 region: CASSVDGRATGYGYTF. DNA for the CDR3: TGTGCCAGCAGCGTAGATGGCAGGGCCACTGGCTATGGCTACACCTTC.